The 32 T cell receptor beta chains below were found in one sample sequenced in a study of T cell repertoires in cytomegalovirus infection. TCRdb re-called the reads with MiXCR, one entry per CDR3 protein. The sample has about 220,000 distinct CDR3 sequences; roughly 34% are singletons. The antigens of these receptors remain unknown. The sequenced sample was CD8+ T cells from cultured PBMCs, obtained from culture after CMV antigen stimulation. The receptors stem from a human donor in good health (CMV status not recorded). Some clones in this sample may be carry-over from other donors' samples.

This clonotype was seen many times. The chain recombines TRBV12-3 or TRBV12-4 with TRBJ2-3; 8 positions match TRBD2. J gave up 5 bases and V 3 bases, and 4 bases lay outside the gene matches. The CDR3 covers 14 residues. CDR3 protein: CASSLSGSRDTQYF. The CDR3 DNA reads TGTGCCAGCAGTTTGAGCGGGAGTAGAGATACGCAGTATTTT.

This chain uses TRBV5-6 with TRBJ2-7, with 8 bases that match TRBD1. The CDR3 is 15 residues long. Germline CDR1 is SGHDT and CDR2 is YYEEEE. Germline trimming cut 2 bases from V and 2 bases from J; bases unmatched to any gene: 6. For the CDR3, the DNA is TGTGCCAGCAGCTTCAAACAGGGGGGAGCCTACGAGCAGTACTTC. It codes for CASSFKQGGAYEQYF. The variable domain in full, with the rest retrieved from reference TRBV5-6 and TRBJ2-7, is DAGVTQSPTHLIKTRGQQVTLRCSPKSGHDTVSWYQQALGQGPQFIFQYYEEEERQRGNFPDRFSGHQFPNYSSELNVNALLLGDSALYLCASSFKQGGAYEQYFGPGTRLTVT.

The chain is built from TRBV4-2 and TRBJ1-2; D call uncertain. Trimming removed 2 bases from V and 5 bases from J, with 15 bases in between. Germline CDR1 and CDR2: LGHNA and YNFKEQ. The CDR3 consists of 15 residues. The chain's CDR3 is CASSQHRTDHYGYTF. The CDR3 bases are TGTGCCAGCAGCCAACACCGGACCGATCATTATGGCTACACCTTC.

This sequence joins TRBV6-2 or TRBV6-3 and TRBJ2-7; D may be TRBD1 (8 bases). The CDR3 covers 17 residues. Trimming stripped 1 base from V and 1 base from J, with 17 bases between. Looked up from germline, CDR1 is MNHEY and CDR2 is SVGEGT. The CDR3 nucleotides read TGTGCCAGCAGTTACTTCCACAGGGGGGGACTGTCCTACGAGCAGTACTTC. Its translation is CASSYFHRGGLSYEQYF.

V and J are TRBV27 and TRBJ2-1, with TRBD1 identical over 8 bases. This CDR3 comprises 12 residues. Germline CDR1 is MNHEY and CDR2 is SMNVEV (reference sequence). Trimming took 8 bases from V and 7 from J; bases not matched to a gene: 4. The CDR3: CASSGGANEQFF. CDR3 nucleotides: TGTGCCAGCTCAGGGGGCGCGAATGAGCAGTTCTTC.

This clonotype was seen repeatedly, ten times or more. The J gene is TRBJ2-7, the V gene TRBV12-3 or TRBV12-4, with a weak D call TRBD1 (6 bases). Trimming stripped 3 bases from V and 2 bases from J, with 11 bases between. This CDR3 is 14 amino acids long. CDR3 sequence: CASSLPGQPYEQYF. CDR3 in DNA: TGTGCCAGCAGTTTGCCCGGACAGCCCTACGAGCAGTACTTC.

The chain is built from TRBV7-7 and TRBJ2-5, with TRBD2 matching over 8 bases. J lost 0 bases, V lost 4 bases, and 7 bases had no gene match. The CDR3 runs to 16 residues. CDR1 SSHAT and CDR2 FNYEAQ come from the germline V gene (reference sequence). As DNA, the CDR3 is TGTGCCAGCAGCTACAATAGCGGGGCCGACCAAGAGACCCAGTACTTC. Its protein product is CASSYNSGADQETQYF. The full variable domain, its missing parts supplied by reference TRBV7-7 and TRBJ2-5, is GAGVSQSPRYKVTKRGQDVTLRCDPISSHATLYWYQQALGQGPEFLTYFNYEAQPDKSGLPSDRFSAERPEGSISTLTIQRTEQRDSAMYRCASSYNSGADQETQYFGPGTRLLVL.

The chain recombines TRBV6-6 with TRBJ1-1; D unresolved. The germline CDR1 and CDR2 sequences are MNHNY and SVGAGI (reference sequence). This CDR3 comprises 15 residues. Trimming stripped 0 bases from V and 4 bases from J, with 12 bases between. CDR3 protein: CASSYSEGWGTEAFF. DNA for the CDR3: TGTGCCAGCAGTTACTCGGAGGGTTGGGGCACTGAAGCTTTCTTT.

This chain links TRBV5-6 with TRBJ2-1; tentatively, D is TRBD2 (6 bases). Trimming removed 4 bases from V and 11 bases from J, with 16 bases in between. The CDR3 covers 13 residues. CDR1 and CDR2 (germline): SGHDT, YYEEEE. The CDR3 sequence: CASSPRAGRKQFF. CDR3 nucleotide sequence: TGTGCCAGCAGCCCTCGGGCGGGAAGGAAGCAGTTCTTC.

The chain joins TRBV12-3 or TRBV12-4 to TRBJ2-5, with a possible D match to TRBD1 (5 bases). Trimming removed 4 bases from V and 2 bases from J, with 11 bases in between. The CDR3 loop spans 14 amino acids. The CDR3 sequence is CASSWADRQETQYF. The CDR3 DNA reads TGTGCCAGCAGTTGGGCCGACAGACAAGAGACCCAGTACTTC.

This clonotype was picked up a small number of times. The CDR3 DNA reads as TGTGCCAGCAGCGCCCTCTTCGAGCGGGGGGCCGTAGGAGATACGCAGTATTTT. Its protein is CASSALFERGAVGDTQYF. The chain combines TRBV7-6 with TRBJ2-3; TRBD2 matches 9 bases. Unmatched junction bases numbered 17, after V lost 5 bases and J lost 5 bases. Germline CDR1 is SGHVS and CDR2 is FNYEAQ. This CDR3 contains 18 residues.

This clonotype occurred many times. This sequence joins TRBV7-2 and TRBJ1-1; D remains unclear. CDR1 is SGHTA, CDR2 FQGNSA, per germline. The ends were cut back, 2 bases at V and 0 bases at J, with 7 bases in the middle. CDR3 length: 14 residues. CDR3 sequence reads: CASSLNSLNTEAFF. As DNA, the CDR3 is TGTGCCAGCAGCTTAAATTCGTTGAACACTGAAGCTTTCTTT.

This clonotype has only a few counts. At one boundary the junction diverges from the germline segment, which might be a read error. This rearrangement joins TRBV7-6 to TRBJ2-5; 7 bases agree with TRBD1. The germline CDR1 and CDR2 sequences are SGHVS and FNYEAQ. The CDR3 runs to 16 residues. CDR3 region: CASSLILAGGMETQYF. CDR3 in DNA: TGTGCTAGCAGCTTAATTTTAGCAGGGGGTATGGAGACCCAGTACTTC. The whole variable domain, remainder taken from reference TRBV7-6 and TRBJ2-5, is GAGVSQSPRYKVTKRGQDVALRCDPISGHVSLYWYRQALGQGPEFLTYFNYEAQQDKSGLPNDRFSAERPEGSISTLTIQRTEQRDSAMYRCASSLILAGGMETQYFGPGTRLLVL.

V usage is TRBV7-9 and J usage is TRBJ2-1; 9 bases map to TRBD2. Germline assignment: CDR1 SEHNR and CDR2 FQNEAQ (reference sequence). CDR3 length: 15 amino acids. V was pared by 2 bases and J by 3 bases, with 2 bases of the junction left unmatched. This chain's CDR3 is CASSLLAGNYNEQFF. CDR3 nucleotides: TGTGCCAGCAGCTTACTAGCGGGAAACTACAATGAGCAGTTCTTC.

This clonotype has more than one count but fewer than ten. The chain is built from TRBV7-8 and TRBJ1-1, with TRBD1 matching over 10 bases. From germline, CDR1 is SGHVS and CDR2 FQNEAQ. V trimming: 6 bases; J trimming: 7 bases; junction bases outside the gene matches: 8. The CDR3 runs 14 residues. CDR3 loop: CASSQTGGLGEAFF. DNA of the CDR3: TGTGCCAGCAGTCAGACAGGGGGCCTGGGTGAAGCTTTCTTT.

The rearrangement uses TRBV27 and TRBJ1-1; weak D call: TRBD1 (5 bases). The V end was cut by 3 bases, the J end by 2 bases, with 10 bases between. This CDR3 spans 14 amino acids. The germline gives CDR1 MNHEY, CDR2 SMNVEV (reference sequence). CDR3 protein: CASSLMTANTEAFF. DNA of the CDR3: TGTGCCAGCAGTTTGATGACAGCAAACACTGAAGCTTTCTTT.

This sequence joins TRBV7-9 and TRBJ1-3, with D unresolved. Per germline, CDR1 SEHNR and CDR2 FQNEAQ (reference sequence). This CDR3 is 14 amino acids long. V was trimmed by 3 bases and J by 0 bases, leaving 6 bases between them. The CDR3 DNA sequence: TGTGCCAGCAGCTTCGAGTACTCTGGAAACACCATATATTTT. It codes for CASSFEYSGNTIYF.

The chain recombines TRBV20-1 with TRBJ2-7; 9 bases map to TRBD2. Germline V gives CDR1 DFQATT, CDR2 SNEGSKA (reference sequence). This CDR3 is 15 amino acids long. V lost 5 bases to trimming and J lost 7 bases; unmatched junction nucleotides: 15. CDR3 DNA sequence: TGCAGTGCTGCCCCGGGGACTGCGGCGGGGGGGGAGCAGTACTTC. It translates to CSAAPGTAAGGEQYF.

This clonotype was seen only a few times. The genes are TRBV19 and TRBJ1-5; D is possibly TRBD1 (5 bases). Trimming cost V 2 bases and J 1 base, with 9 bases left between them. This CDR3 has 15 residues. In germline, CDR1 is LNHDA, CDR2 SQIVND (reference sequence). CDR3 DNA: TGTGCCAGTAGTATATCCGGGACGAGCAATCAGCCCCAGCATTTT. This encodes CASSISGTSNQPQHF.

V and J are TRBV28 and TRBJ2-7, with unresolved D. This CDR3 region has 17 residues. Trimming shortened V by 5 bases and J by 2 bases, and 22 bases separated the two germline ends. Germline CDR1 is MDHEN and CDR2 is SYDVKM. CDR3 nucleotides: TGTGCCAGCAGTCTCCTTAGGGTAGGAATTAGACCCTACGAGCAGTACTTC. Amino acid sequence: CASSLLRVGIRPYEQYF.

This clonotype has more than one count but fewer than ten. The rearrangement uses TRBV7-8 and TRBJ2-3; 8 positions agree with TRBD2. The CDR3 spans 16 residues. Germline V lookup: CDR1 SGHVS, CDR2 FQNEAQ. Trimming took 1 base from V and 3 from J; bases not matched to a gene: 6. The CDR3, as DNA: TGTGCCAGCAGCTTAGATAACGGGGGGGGAACAGATACGCAGTATTTT. This sequence encodes CASSLDNGGGTDTQYF.

This chain links TRBV28 with TRBJ2-4; no definite D call. The CDR3 consists of 13 residues. Germline-derived CDR1 and CDR2 are MDHEN and SYDVKM. V lost 5 bases, J lost 5 bases, and 10 bases lay in between. The CDR3 DNA reads as TGTGCCAGCAGTCCAACCGCGGAAAACATTCAGTACTTC. It codes for CASSPTAENIQYF.

The V call is TRBV7-3, the J call TRBJ1-2; tentative D call: TRBD1 (5 bases). Germline loops: CDR1 SGHTA, CDR2 FQGTGA. V lost 5 bases and J lost 6, with 16 bases in between. The CDR3 sequence is 14 residues long. Written as DNA, the CDR3 is TGTGCCAGCAGCCCGGAGGCAGGGATGAATGGCTACACCTTC. Translating it yields CASSPEAGMNGYTF. The whole variable domain, remainder taken from reference TRBV7-3 and TRBJ1-2, is GAGVSQTPSNKVTEKGKYVELRCDPISGHTALYWYRQSLGQGPEFLIYFQGTGAADDSGLPNDRFFAVRPEGSVSTLKIQRTERGDSAVYLCASSPEAGMNGYTFGSGTRLTVV.

V gene TRBV19 combines with J gene TRBJ2-1; D tentatively reads TRBD1 or TRBD2 (5 bases each). Germline V gives CDR1 LNHDA, CDR2 SQIVND (reference sequence). This CDR3 has 15 amino acids. Trimming shortened V by 4 bases and J by 3 bases, and 13 bases separated the two germline ends. The DNA of the CDR3 is TGTGCCAGTAGTAGGGGCTCCCGGGGCTACAATGAGCAGTTCTTC. Residues: CASSRGSRGYNEQFF.

The genes are TRBV25-1 and TRBJ1-2, with D unresolved. The V gene lost 2 bases and the J gene lost 2 bases, with 12 bases spanning the gap. Germline V gene lookup returns CDR1 MGHDK and CDR2 SYGVNS. The CDR3 totals 15 residues. DNA for the CDR3: TGTGCCAGCAGTGAAGGGTTGAGGCAGAACTATGGCTACACCTTC. Its protein product is CASSEGLRQNYGYTF.

In this sample, this clonotype turned up many times. The chain is built from TRBV19 and TRBJ2-1; 9 bases align to TRBD1. J gave up 5 bases and V 7 bases, and 6 bases lay outside the gene matches. The germline gives CDR1 LNHDA, CDR2 SQIVND (reference sequence). CDR3 length: 14 residues. For the CDR3, the DNA is TGTGCCAGTACCCGGACAGGGGAAAACAATGAGCAGTTCTTC. Amino acids: CASTRTGENNEQFF.

This clonotype has a handful of counts. The gene calls are TRBV14 and TRBJ1-4; 8 bases map to TRBD1. Looked up from germline, CDR1 is SGHDN and CDR2 is FVKESK. V was clipped by 0 bases and J by 6 bases; unmatched bases: 15. The length of the CDR3 is 19 residues. The CDR3 nucleotides are TGTGCCAGCAGCCAAGATTTCGGACAGGGACGAGAGGTCTATGAAAAACTGTTTTTT. The encoded protein is CASSQDFGQGREVYEKLFF.

This clonotype was observed a handful of times. V is TRBV28 and J is TRBJ2-2; D unresolved. Between the trimmed V and J ends, which lost 3 bases and 4 bases, there was a span of 15 bases. The germline CDR1 and CDR2 sequences are MDHEN and SYDVKM. The CDR3 covers 16 residues. The CDR3 loop is CASSFRRRTVTGELFF. As DNA, the CDR3 is TGTGCCAGCAGTTTCCGACGTAGAACCGTCACCGGGGAGCTGTTTTTT. Full variable domain (remainder filled in from reference TRBV28 and TRBJ2-2): DVKVTQSSRYLVKRTGEKVFLECVQDMDHENMFWYRQDPGLGLRLIYFSYDVKMKEKGDIPEGYSVSREKKERFSLILESASTNQTSMYLCASSFRRRTVTGELFFGEGSRLTVL.

The chain uses TRBV12-3 or TRBV12-4 and TRBJ2-7; unclear D gene. This CDR3 spans 13 amino acids. Trimming stripped 3 bases from V and 2 bases from J, with 8 bases between. CDR3 DNA sequence: TGTGCCAGCAGTTTCTCCAAGACCTACGAGCAGTACTTC. Protein: CASSFSKTYEQYF.

This clonotype occurred a few times. V and J are TRBV19 and TRBJ2-3, with D perhaps TRBD2 (5 bases). The V gene lost 5 bases and the J gene lost 4 bases, with 19 bases spanning the gap. CDR1 and CDR2 (germline): LNHDA, SQIVND (reference sequence). The CDR3 extends over 16 amino acids. The CDR3 nucleotides are TGTGCCAGTAGTTTACCTCCTTGGGAGCGCGCAGATACGCAGTATTTT. Its protein is CASSLPPWERADTQYF.

This clonotype was counted a few times. A read error may produce the germline difference seen at one junction end. The V and J genes are TRBV7-7 and TRBJ1-5; TRBD1 aligns across 8 bases. The CDR3 has 14 residues. The germline V gene encodes CDR1 SSHAT and CDR2 FNYEAQ (reference sequence). The CDR3, as DNA: TGTGCTAGCAGACCGGACAGGGCAAATCAGCCCCAGCATTTT. Protein product: CASRPDRANQPQHF.

This clonotype was picked up a small number of times. This chain joins TRBV27 and TRBJ2-2; 7 nucleotides align to TRBD2. The J segment lost 3 bases and the V segment lost 8 bases, leaving 9 bases of the junction unmatched. Germline CDR1 MNHEY, CDR2 SMNVEV (reference sequence). CDR3 length: 15 residues. In nucleotides, the CDR3 is TGTGCCAGCGGCCCTCTAGCGGTCTACACCGGGGAGCTGTTTTTT. It translates to CASGPLAVYTGELFF.